The entry below describes one T cell receptor beta chain. It has no known antigen specificity. Base qualities are not recorded, but no much larger clone differs from it by a single base. Trimming accounts for 7 bases at V and 0 bases at J, while the number of junction bases matched to no gene is 2. The CDR3, from cysteine to phenylalanine, totals 14 residues. The read is trimmed to its CDR3 DNA, 42 bases read in frame from base 1. The germline V gene specifies MRHNA as CDR1 and SNTAGT as CDR2. This sample is part of a study of blood T cell repertoires in COVID-19 (dated by TCRdb to 2019 to 2021). General notes on the study: Samples from collaborators originated in the United States, Italy and Spain and spanned both the acute and convalescent phases of COVID-19. A de-identified subject ID, COVID-19 status, age in years and sex were almost always included in the sample metadata. HLA class I and class II types, where available, came from metadata supplied by the sample provider rather than from assay-based typing. Deeply sampled blood TCRbeta repertoires from subjects exposed to, actively infected with, or recovered from COVID-19 were included in the dataset. The repertoires were released in a freely available public database intended as a resource for research on the immune response to SARS-CoV-2. Samples were obtained from the ongoing ImmuneRACE study (first 160 participants) and from 1,254 subjects provided by 6 global collaborators. The material from the prospective study consisted of cDNA or gDNA derived from T cells, B-cell-depleted T cells, or PBMCs. What the research found in general, with its limitations: The quantity of clinical and demographic metadata differed by source and by participant and was supplied without curation.

Collaborating institutions collected whole blood in K2EDTA tubes following their own protocols. Collaborator samples were shipped for TCRbeta analysis as frozen whole blood, isolated PBMCs, or DNA extracted from either sample type. The immunoSEQ Assay, a bias-controlled multiplex PCR, was used to amplify TCRbeta CDR3 regions from genomic DNA. In the original analysis: The number of nucleated cells in each sample was estimated by amplification of reference gene primers within the assay. To quantify the absolute abundance of each unique TCRbeta CDR3 rearrangement, sequence reads were collapsed and filtered. For each sample, productive Simpson clonality was calculated as the square root of Simpson's diversity index over productive rearrangements. TCRdb mirrors the immuneACCESS table, restricted to in-frame sequences. Some clones are absent from its copies; in checked studies, under half trace to an unresolved V gene, and the reason for the others is unknown. V, J and clone size are those of that table, while D and trimming were read from the DNA. Recorded for this sample are 95,000 to 150,000 clones; approximately 88% of them occurred a single time. The top ten constitute about 8% of the sample.

This TCR came from a man between 50 and 59 years old with acute or convalescent COVID-19. The sequence joins TRBV6-4 to TRBJ2-3, with 9 central nucleotides matching TRBD2. Sequencing was carried out using peripheral blood. The DNA is TGTGCCAGCACTAGCGGGGCTAGCACAGATACGCAGTATTTT. Its protein product is CASTSGASTDTQYF.